Sequencing of this T cell receptor (beta chain) was carried out in a study of blood T cell repertoires in COVID-19. Study-wide background: Specimens from acute and convalescent COVID-19 originated in the United States, Italy and Spain. T cells, B-cell-depleted T cells, or PBMCs supplied cDNA or gDNA.

In the authors' methods: Amplification of reference gene primers was used by the study to estimate nucleated cell counts. TCRdb keeps only in-frame clones here, not all; method: immunoSEQ multiplex PCR. Clone size and the V and J calls come from that table; the DNA yielded D and trimming. The data contain 75,000 to 95,000 clones, 82% of them singletons. The J segment lost 13 bases and the V segment lost 0 bases, leaving 5 bases of the junction unmatched. CDR1 SGHDT and CDR2 YYEEEE come from the germline V gene. The CDR3 runs 14 residues. The receptor comes from a human donor in a cohort sampled during active COVID-19. The specimen was peripheral blood. The V gene is TRBV5-6, the J gene TRBJ1-6, with 9 bases matching TRBD1. This CDR3 reads CASSLDRGRFPLHF. As DNA, the CDR3 is TGTGCCAGCAGCTTGGACAGGGGGCGCTTCCCCCTCCACTTT. The entire variable domain, with the rest obtained from reference TRBV5-6 and TRBJ1-6, is as follows: DAGVTQSPTHLIKTRGQQVTLRCSPKSGHDTVSWYQQALGQGPQFIFQYYEEEERQRGNFPDRFSGHQFPNYSSELNVNALLLGDSALYLCASSLDRGRFPLHFGNGTRLTVT.